The 28 T cell receptor beta chains below come from one sample, sequenced in a study of cytomegalovirus exposure and HLA in healthy donors listed by TCRdb under 2017. Libraries were built with the immunoSEQ multiplex PCR assay. Held by TCRdb, this immuneACCESS table contains in-frame sequences only and omits some clones. Under half of the omission traces to an unresolved V gene where checked; the cause of the rest is unknown. The sample table shows 70,000 to 80,000 clones, and approximately 93% are seen once. 2.5% to 4% of the sample lies in the top ten. Sequenced: PBMCs. The receptors originated from a woman aged 18-29 years in good health and CMV-seropositive.

This chain joins TRBV28 and TRBJ1-2, with 8 bases matching TRBD1. The CDR3 extends over 13 amino acids. Germline trimming cut 4 bases from V and 7 bases from J; bases unmatched to any gene: 5. The germline CDR1 and CDR2 sequences are MDHEN and SYDVKM. The CDR3 loop is CASSSGGEGGYTF. CDR3 nucleotides: TGTGCCAGCAGTTCAGGGGGCGAGGGTGGCTACACCTTC.

This chain connects TRBV28 to TRBJ1-5; no clear D gene. V was cut by 6 bases and J by 4 bases, with 10 bases left in between. Germline V gene lookup returns CDR1 MDHEN and CDR2 SYDVKM. The CDR3 is 13 residues long. The CDR3 here is CASRWARNQPQHF. For the CDR3, the DNA is TGTGCCAGCAGGTGGGCCAGAAATCAGCCCCAGCATTTT. Full variable domain (missing parts from reference TRBV28 and TRBJ1-5): DVKVTQSSRYLVKRTGEKVFLECVQDMDHENMFWYRQDPGLGLRLIYFSYDVKMKEKGDIPEGYSVSREKKERFSLILESASTNQTSMYLCASRWARNQPQHFGDGTRLSIL.

V and J are TRBV5-4 and TRBJ2-5; D possibly corresponds to TRBD2 (7 bases). Germline V gene sequence: CDR1 SGHNT, CDR2 YYREEE (reference sequence). This CDR3 spans 14 amino acids. V lost 4 bases, J lost 5 bases, and 15 bases lay in between. CDR3 amino acids: CASSTPGGGETQYF. The CDR3 DNA follows: TGTGCCAGCAGCACTCCGGGGGGCGGGGAGACCCAGTACTTC.

J is TRBJ2-3 and V is TRBV7-7, with D perhaps TRBD1 (6 bases). Trimming removed 0 bases from V and 4 bases from J, with 8 bases in between. The CDR3 length is 14 residues. Germline assignment: CDR1 SSHAT and CDR2 FNYEAQ (reference sequence). CDR3 sequence reads: CASSLAGQPDTQYF. The CDR3 nucleotides read TGTGCCAGCAGCTTAGCGGGACAACCAGATACGCAGTATTTT.

The CDR3 reads CASSQGLAGGTDTQYF. As DNA, the CDR3 is TGCGCCAGCAGCCAAGGACTAGCGGGGGGTACAGATACGCAGTATTTT. This chain joins TRBV4-1 and TRBJ2-3; 13 bases line up with TRBD2. V shed 1 base and J 3 bases; nucleotides not matched to a gene: 1. This CDR3 is built from 16 residues. CDR1 is MGHRA, CDR2 YSYEKL, per germline.

The chain is built from TRBV6-6 and TRBJ2-7, with 11 bases lining up with TRBD2. This CDR3 is built from 14 residues. The J segment lost 3 bases and the V segment lost 6 bases, leaving 4 bases of the junction unmatched. Germline V CDR1 and CDR2: MNHNY, SVGAGI (reference sequence). As DNA, the CDR3 is TGTGCCAGCAGAACGACTAGCGGGGACTACGAGCAGTACTTC. This sequence encodes CASRTTSGDYEQYF.

This chain links TRBV4-3 with TRBJ2-2, with D maybe TRBD2 (7 bases). V lost 0 bases to trimming and J lost 9 bases, with 14 bases between them. The CDR3 is 15 amino acids. CDR1 is LGHNA and CDR2 is YSLEER in the germline V gene. CDR3 in amino acids: CASSQDRGAVWELFF. The CDR3 DNA follows: TGCGCCAGCAGCCAAGATCGGGGGGCCGTCTGGGAGCTGTTTTTT.

The V call is TRBV18, the J call TRBJ2-3; D perhaps matches TRBD1 (6 bases). CDR3 length equals 15 residues. Per the germline V gene, CDR1 is KGHSH and CDR2 is LQKENI. With 2 bases removed from V and 3 bases from J, the gap between germline ends came to 12 bases. Here the CDR3 reads CASSPMGQVTDTQYF. CDR3 nucleotide sequence: TGTGCCAGCTCACCAATGGGACAAGTAACAGATACGCAGTATTTT.

Here the CDR3 reads CASHSSGLSYEQYF. DNA of the CDR3: TGTGCCAGCCACTCTAGCGGCCTCTCCTACGAGCAGTACTTC. The chain carries TRBV6-1 and TRBJ2-7, with TRBD2 matching 7 bases. The CDR3 has 14 residues. V was pared by 8 bases and J by 0 bases, with 7 bases of the junction left unmatched. The germline gives CDR1 MNHNS, CDR2 SASEGT.

The J gene is TRBJ2-1, the V gene TRBV4-3; 9 bases are a match to TRBD2. Germline-derived CDR1 and CDR2 are LGHNA and YSLEER. V lost 0 bases to trimming and J lost 3 bases; unmatched junction nucleotides: 6. The length of the CDR3 is 17 residues. The CDR3 loop reads CASSQDGGRAIYNEQFF. CDR3 DNA: TGCGCCAGCAGCCAAGATGGCGGGAGGGCCATCTACAATGAGCAGTTCTTC.

V gene TRBV13 combines with J gene TRBJ2-7, with D maybe TRBD2 (7 bases). CDR1 and CDR2 from the germline V gene are PRHDT and FYEKMQ (reference sequence). Trimming pared 0 bases from V and 2 bases from J, leaving 14 bases between. This CDR3 is 16 amino acids long. The CDR3 DNA follows: TGTGCCAGCAGCTTAGGGGGAGGGGGGGTAACCTACGAGCAGTACTTC. This sequence encodes CASSLGGGGVTYEQYF. Variable domain in full (rest from reference TRBV13 and TRBJ2-7): AAGVIQSPRHLIKEKRETATLKCYPIPRHDTVYWYQQGPGQDPQFLISFYEKMQSDKGSIPDRFSAQQFSDYHSELNMSSLELGDSALYFCASSLGGGGVTYEQYFGPGTRLTVT.

The chain has TRBV7-8 and TRBJ1-5, with D perhaps TRBD1 (5 bases). The V end was cut by 5 bases, the J end by 7 bases, with 21 bases between. Germline CDR1 SGHVS, CDR2 FQNEAQ. This CDR3 spans 16 amino acids. CDR3 region: CASSTERQSGQQPQHF. The CDR3 DNA reads TGTGCCAGCAGCACGGAACGACAGTCCGGTCAACAGCCCCAGCATTTT.

The rearrangement uses TRBV6-6 and TRBJ1-2; D is uncertain. This CDR3 region has 10 residues. Looked up from germline, CDR1 is MNHNY and CDR2 is SVGAGI (reference sequence). V was shortened by 10 bases and J by 7 bases, with 10 bases between the two germline ends. The CDR3 loop is CATISVGYTF. The CDR3 bases are TGTGCCACCATATCGGTTGGCTACACCTTC.

The chain is built from TRBV9 and TRBJ2-7; TRBD2 matches 8 bases. This CDR3 is 18 amino acids long. J lost 3 bases, V lost 0 bases, and 14 bases had no gene match. In germline, CDR1 is SGDLS, CDR2 YYNGEE. In DNA, the CDR3 is TGTGCCAGCAGCGTAGGACCACCGGGACTAGGCTACCACTACGAGCAGTACTTC. It translates to CASSVGPPGLGYHYEQYF.

This chain uses TRBV27 with TRBJ1-6, with a possible D match to TRBD1 (5 bases). Germline loops: CDR1 MNHEY, CDR2 SMNVEV (reference sequence). V was cut by 6 bases and J by 8 bases, with 17 bases left in between. The CDR3 is made up of 15 amino acids. The CDR3 DNA follows: TGTGCCAGCAGGCCCCTGGGGGGGTTTGATTCACCCCTCCACTTT. It is translated as CASRPLGGFDSPLHF.

In this sample, this clone turned up once. This chain uses TRBV28 with TRBJ1-1; 12 positions match TRBD1. The CDR3 has 16 amino acids. The germline gives CDR1 MDHEN, CDR2 SYDVKM. J gave up 2 bases and V 5 bases, and 6 bases lay outside the gene matches. The CDR3 protein is CASSRDRGRRNTEAFF. CDR3 DNA sequence: TGTGCCAGCAGTCGGGACAGGGGGCGAAGAAACACTGAAGCTTTCTTT.

The rearrangement uses TRBV11-3 and TRBJ2-5; TRBD1 is a possible D gene (5 bases). The ends were cut back, 4 bases at V and 1 base at J, with 13 bases in the middle. This CDR3 is 15 amino acids long. CDR1 is SGHNT, CDR2 YENEEA, per germline. This chain's CDR3 is CASSSPADSQETQYF. The CDR3 DNA reads as TGTGCCAGCAGCTCACCCGCCGACAGCCAAGAGACCCAGTACTTC.

This chain joins TRBV6-1 and TRBJ2-1, with 7 positions matching TRBD2. CDR3 length: 15 amino acids. Germline-derived CDR1 and CDR2 are MNHNS and SASEGT. With 1 base clipped from V and 8 bases from J, the junction kept 8 bases outside the gene matches. In DNA, the CDR3 is TGTGCCAGCAGTGAAGTTGCGGGAGTTTATTATGAGCAGTTCTTC. Its protein product is CASSEVAGVYYEQFF.

The V call is TRBV5-1, the J call TRBJ2-1; weak D call: TRBD2 (5 bases). The CDR3 has 17 amino acids. From germline, CDR1 is SGHRS and CDR2 YFSETQ. V lost 4 bases and J lost 3, with 20 bases in between. As DNA, the CDR3 is TGCGCCAGCAGCCCCCAAAATATGCGACTATACTACAATGAGCAGTTCTTC. Its translation: CASSPQNMRLYYNEQFF.

The genes are TRBV19 and TRBJ2-1; 13 bases are a match to TRBD2. Germline V gene lookup returns CDR1 LNHDA and CDR2 SQIVND (reference sequence). The CDR3 sequence is 16 residues long. After removal of 5 bases from V and 7 bases from J, the junction contained 8 bases not matched to a gene. CDR3 protein: CASSQRTSGSGNEQFF. CDR3 nucleotides: TGTGCCAGTAGTCAAAGGACTAGCGGGAGTGGGAATGAGCAGTTCTTC.

This chain's CDR3 is CASSGVGGAETQYF. CDR3 nucleotides: TGTGCCAGCAGCGGGGTGGGGGGGGCCGAGACCCAGTACTTC. The chain combines TRBV9 with TRBJ2-5, with D possibly TRBD2 on 7 matching bases. V shed 3 bases and J shed 5 bases, with 14 bases lying between them. Germline V lookup: CDR1 SGDLS, CDR2 YYNGEE. This CDR3 is built from 14 residues.

The genes are TRBV28 and TRBJ1-1; tentative D call: TRBD1 (6 bases). CDR1 is MDHEN, CDR2 SYDVKM, per germline. V shed 2 bases and J shed 11 bases, with 18 bases lying between them. This CDR3 contains 14 residues. The CDR3 bases are TGTGCCAGCAGTTTAGGGGGGGCCTGGCGGTCTGCTTTCTTT. Encoded protein: CASSLGGAWRSAFF.

The chain carries TRBV7-9 and TRBJ1-3, with TRBD1 as a possible D gene (6 bases). The CDR3 totals 15 residues. The V gene lost 4 bases and the J gene lost 0 bases, with 10 bases spanning the gap. Germline-derived CDR1 and CDR2 are SEHNR and FQNEAQ (reference sequence). The CDR3, as DNA: TGTGCCAGCAGCTCCCGGACAGACTCTGGAAACACCATATATTTT. Its translation: CASSSRTDSGNTIYF.

This chain uses TRBV30 with TRBJ2-3; a possible D gene is TRBD1 (6 bases). The CDR3 totals 18 residues. CDR1 is GTSNPN, CDR2 SVGIG, per germline (reference sequence). Trimming removed 0 bases at V and 4 bases at J, with 23 bases between. CDR3 loop: CAWSVGLSGTPNPDTQYF. The DNA of the CDR3 is TGTGCCTGGAGTGTAGGTCTCTCCGGGACACCTAACCCAGATACGCAGTATTTT.

V is TRBV18 and J is TRBJ1-2; 8 positions agree with TRBD1. Germline CDR1 is KGHSH and CDR2 is LQKENI. V lost 5 bases to trimming and J lost 5 bases; unmatched junction nucleotides: 13. CDR3 length: 16 residues. CDR3 region: CASSSNAGGAEYGYTF. The CDR3 DNA is TGTGCCAGCTCATCTAATGCAGGGGGCGCAGAATATGGCTACACCTTC.

The V gene is TRBV19, the J gene TRBJ1-1; D possibly corresponds to TRBD1 (5 bases). Germline V CDR1 and CDR2: LNHDA, SQIVND (reference sequence). This CDR3 region has 14 residues. Trimming pared 5 bases from V and 2 bases from J, leaving 12 bases between. This CDR3 reads CASSPGWGNTEAFF. The DNA of the CDR3 is TGTGCCAGTAGTCCGGGCTGGGGCAACACTGAAGCTTTCTTT. The complete variable domain, with remaining parts taken from reference TRBV19 and TRBJ1-1, reads DGGITQSPKYLFRKEGQNVTLSCEQNLNHDAMYWYRQDPGQGLRLIYYSQIVNDFQKGDIAEGYSVSREKKESFPLTVTSAQKNPTAFYLCASSPGWGNTEAFFGQGTRLTVV.

The chain combines TRBV4-3 with TRBJ2-7; 10 bases agree with TRBD2. V shed 1 base and J 7 bases; nucleotides not matched to a gene: 10. The CDR3 extends over 16 amino acids. Germline V gene sequence: CDR1 LGHNA, CDR2 YSLEER. The CDR3 here is CASSQGGAGGIREQYF. CDR3 sequence (DNA): TGCGCCAGCAGCCAAGGTGGAGCGGGAGGGATTCGAGAGCAGTACTTC.

The rearrangement joins TRBV7-2 to TRBJ2-3, with D possibly TRBD2 on 5 matching bases. Germline-derived CDR1 and CDR2 are SGHTA and FQGNSA. The CDR3 contains 13 residues. Trimming pared 5 bases from V and 9 bases from J, leaving 15 bases between. CDR3 coding DNA: TGTGCCAGCAGCCACCGGACTCACCCCACGCAGTATTTT. It codes for CASSHRTHPTQYF. Based on the CDR3 plus reference TRBV7-2 and TRBJ2-3, the full variable domain is GAGVSQSPSNKVTEKGKDVELRCDPISGHTALYWYRQSLGQGLEFLIYFQGNSAPDKSGLPSDRFSAERTGGSVSTLTIQRTQQEDSAVYLCASSHRTHPTQYFGPGTRLTVL.